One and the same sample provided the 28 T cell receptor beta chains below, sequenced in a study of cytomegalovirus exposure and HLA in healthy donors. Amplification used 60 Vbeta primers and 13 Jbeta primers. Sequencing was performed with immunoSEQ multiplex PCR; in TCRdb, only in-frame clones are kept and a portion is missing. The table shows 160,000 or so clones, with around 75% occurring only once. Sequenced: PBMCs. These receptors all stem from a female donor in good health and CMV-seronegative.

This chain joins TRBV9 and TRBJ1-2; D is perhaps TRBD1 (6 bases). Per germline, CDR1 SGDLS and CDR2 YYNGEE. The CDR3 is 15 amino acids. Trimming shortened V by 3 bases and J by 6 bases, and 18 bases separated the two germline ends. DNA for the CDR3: TGTGCCAGCAGCGCCTGGACAGCCCCCACAGATGGCTACACCTTC. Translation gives CASSAWTAPTDGYTF. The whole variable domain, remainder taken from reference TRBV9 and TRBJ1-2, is DSGVTQTPKHLITATGQRVTLRCSPRSGDLSVYWYQQSLDQGLQFLIQYYNGEERAKGNILERFSAQQFPDLHSELNLSSLELGDSALYFCASSAWTAPTDGYTFGSGTRLTVV.

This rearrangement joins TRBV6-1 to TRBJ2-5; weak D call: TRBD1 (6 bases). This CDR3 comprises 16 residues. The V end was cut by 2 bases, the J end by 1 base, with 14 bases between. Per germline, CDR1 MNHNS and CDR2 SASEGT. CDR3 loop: CASSERAGRGQETQYF. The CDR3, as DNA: TGTGCCAGCAGTGAAAGGGCGGGCAGGGGCCAAGAGACCCAGTACTTC.

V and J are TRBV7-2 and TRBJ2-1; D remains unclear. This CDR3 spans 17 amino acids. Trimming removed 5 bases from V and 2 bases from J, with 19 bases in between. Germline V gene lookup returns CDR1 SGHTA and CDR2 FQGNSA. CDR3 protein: CASSTIRPRLPYNEQFF. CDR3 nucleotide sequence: TGTGCCAGCAGCACCATTCGGCCGAGACTCCCCTACAATGAGCAGTTCTTC.

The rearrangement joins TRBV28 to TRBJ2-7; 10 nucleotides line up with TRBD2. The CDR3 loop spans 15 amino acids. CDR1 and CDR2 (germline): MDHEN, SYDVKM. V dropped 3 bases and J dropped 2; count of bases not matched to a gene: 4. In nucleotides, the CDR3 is TGTGCCAGCAGTTTTTTACTAGCGGGGACCTACGAGCAGTACTTC. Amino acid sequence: CASSFLLAGTYEQYF.

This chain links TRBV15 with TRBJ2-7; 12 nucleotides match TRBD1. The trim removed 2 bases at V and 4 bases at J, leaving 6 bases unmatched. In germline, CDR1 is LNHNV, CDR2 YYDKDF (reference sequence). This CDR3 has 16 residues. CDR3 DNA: TGTGCCACCAGCAGAAAAACGGGACAGGGGGCTTACGAGCAGTACTTC. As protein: CATSRKTGQGAYEQYF.

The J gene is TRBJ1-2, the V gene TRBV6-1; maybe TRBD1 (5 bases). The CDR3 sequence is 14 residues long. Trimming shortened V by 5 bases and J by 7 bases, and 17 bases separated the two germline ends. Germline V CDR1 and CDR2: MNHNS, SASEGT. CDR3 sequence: CASSPGAQGSGYTF. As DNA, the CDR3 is TGTGCCAGCAGTCCTGGGGCGCAGGGTTCTGGCTACACCTTC.

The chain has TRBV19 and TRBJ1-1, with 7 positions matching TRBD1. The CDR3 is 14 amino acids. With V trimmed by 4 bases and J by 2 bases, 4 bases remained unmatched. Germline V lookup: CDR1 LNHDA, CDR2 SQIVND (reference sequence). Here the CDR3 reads CASSNTGVNTEAFF. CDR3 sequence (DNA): TGTGCCAGTAGTAACACAGGGGTTAACACTGAAGCTTTCTTT.

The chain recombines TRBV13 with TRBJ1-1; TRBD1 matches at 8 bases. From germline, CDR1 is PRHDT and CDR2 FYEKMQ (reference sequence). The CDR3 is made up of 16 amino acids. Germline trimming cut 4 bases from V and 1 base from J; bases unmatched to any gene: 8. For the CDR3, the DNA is TGTGCCAGCAGCTCCGGACAGGGACGGCAGAACACTGAAGCTTTCTTT. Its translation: CASSSGQGRQNTEAFF.

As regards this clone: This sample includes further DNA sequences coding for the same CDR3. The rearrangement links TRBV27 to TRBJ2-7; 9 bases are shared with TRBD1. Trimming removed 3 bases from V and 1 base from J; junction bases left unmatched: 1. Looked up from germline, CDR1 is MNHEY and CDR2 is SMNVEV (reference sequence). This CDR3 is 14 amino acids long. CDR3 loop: CASSLGQGSYEQYF. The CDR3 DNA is TGTGCCAGCAGTTTGGGACAGGGATCCTACGAGCAGTACTTC.

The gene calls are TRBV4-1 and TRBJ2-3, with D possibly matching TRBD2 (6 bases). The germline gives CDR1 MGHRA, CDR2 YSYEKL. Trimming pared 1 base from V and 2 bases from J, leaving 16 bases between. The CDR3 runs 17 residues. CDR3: CASSQGPWGGPTDTQYF. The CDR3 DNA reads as TGCGCCAGCAGCCAAGGGCCGTGGGGAGGACCCACAGATACGCAGTATTTT.

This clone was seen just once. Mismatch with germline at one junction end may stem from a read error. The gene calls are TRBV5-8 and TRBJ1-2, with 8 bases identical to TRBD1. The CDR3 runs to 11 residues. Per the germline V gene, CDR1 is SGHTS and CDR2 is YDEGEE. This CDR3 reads CASSWDRTLAF. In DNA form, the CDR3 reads TGTGCCAGCAGCTGGGACAGGACATTAGCCTTC.

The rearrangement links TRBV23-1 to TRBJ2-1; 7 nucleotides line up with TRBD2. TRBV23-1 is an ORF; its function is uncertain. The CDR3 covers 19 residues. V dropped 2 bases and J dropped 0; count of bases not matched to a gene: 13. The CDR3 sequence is CASSQHVGGSVSSYNEQFF. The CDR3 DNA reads TGCGCCAGCAGTCAACACGTGGGAGGGTCGGTCAGCTCCTACAATGAGCAGTTCTTC.

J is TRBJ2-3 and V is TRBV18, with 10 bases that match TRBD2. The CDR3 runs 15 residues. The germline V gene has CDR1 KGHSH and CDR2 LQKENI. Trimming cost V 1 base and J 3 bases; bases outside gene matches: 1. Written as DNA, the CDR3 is TGTGCCAGCTCACCACTAGCGGGAGGTACAGATACGCAGTATTTT. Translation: CASSPLAGGTDTQYF.

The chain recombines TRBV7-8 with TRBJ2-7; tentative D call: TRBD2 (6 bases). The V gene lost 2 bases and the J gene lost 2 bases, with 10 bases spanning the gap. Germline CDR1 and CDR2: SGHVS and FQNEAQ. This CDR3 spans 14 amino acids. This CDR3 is CASSLLAGTYEQYF. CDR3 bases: TGTGCCAGCAGCTTACTCGCGGGAACCTACGAGCAGTACTTC.

This CDR3 is CASNDGTGFNEQYF. For the CDR3, the DNA is TGCGCCAGCAATGACGGGACAGGGTTCAACGAGCAGTACTTC. The V and J genes are TRBV5-1 and TRBJ2-5; 9 nucleotides align to TRBD1. The J call is doubtful: the DNA matches TRBJ2-7 better. Looked up from germline, CDR1 is SGHRS and CDR2 is YFSETQ. The CDR3 totals 14 residues.

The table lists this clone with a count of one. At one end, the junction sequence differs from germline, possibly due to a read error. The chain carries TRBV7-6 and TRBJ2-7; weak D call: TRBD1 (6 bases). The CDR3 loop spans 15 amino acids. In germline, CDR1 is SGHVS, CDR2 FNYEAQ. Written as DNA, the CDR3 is TGTGCTAGCAGCTTAGGGGCAGGGGCGTGGAACGAGCAGTACTTC. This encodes CASSLGAGAWNEQYF.

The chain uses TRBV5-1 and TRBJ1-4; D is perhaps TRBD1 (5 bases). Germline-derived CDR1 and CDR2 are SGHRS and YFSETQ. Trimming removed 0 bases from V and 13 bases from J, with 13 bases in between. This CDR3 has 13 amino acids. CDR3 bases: TGCGCCAGCAGCTTGGACAGGCCAGAGGCACTGTTTTTT. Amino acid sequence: CASSLDRPEALFF.

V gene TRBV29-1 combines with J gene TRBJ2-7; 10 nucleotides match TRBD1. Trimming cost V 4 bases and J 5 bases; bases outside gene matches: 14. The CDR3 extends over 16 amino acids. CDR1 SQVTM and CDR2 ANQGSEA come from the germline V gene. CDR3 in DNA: TGCAGCGTTGGTGGGGGGAACGGACAGGGGGGTAACGAGCAGTACTTC. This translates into CSVGGGNGQGGNEQYF.

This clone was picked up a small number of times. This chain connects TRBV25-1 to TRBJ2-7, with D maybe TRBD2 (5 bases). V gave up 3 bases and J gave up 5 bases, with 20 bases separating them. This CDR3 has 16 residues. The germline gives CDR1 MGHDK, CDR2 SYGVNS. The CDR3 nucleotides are TGTGCCAGCAGTGATCTGGCGGGCGGGCGAGGCGACGAGCAGTACTTC. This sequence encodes CASSDLAGGRGDEQYF.

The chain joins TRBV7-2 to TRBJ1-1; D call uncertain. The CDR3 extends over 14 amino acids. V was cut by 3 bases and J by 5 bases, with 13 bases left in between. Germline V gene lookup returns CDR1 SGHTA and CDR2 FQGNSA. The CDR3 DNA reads TGTGCCAGCAGCTTGCGGGGAAGAGAAACTGAAGCTTTCTTT. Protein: CASSLRGRETEAFF.

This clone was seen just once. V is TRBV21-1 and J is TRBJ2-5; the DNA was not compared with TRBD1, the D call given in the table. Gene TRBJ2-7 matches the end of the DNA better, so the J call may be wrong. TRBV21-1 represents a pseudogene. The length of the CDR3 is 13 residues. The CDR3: CASKGDRVYEQYF. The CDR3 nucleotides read TGTGCCAGCAAAGGGGACAGGGTCTACGAGCAGTACTTC.

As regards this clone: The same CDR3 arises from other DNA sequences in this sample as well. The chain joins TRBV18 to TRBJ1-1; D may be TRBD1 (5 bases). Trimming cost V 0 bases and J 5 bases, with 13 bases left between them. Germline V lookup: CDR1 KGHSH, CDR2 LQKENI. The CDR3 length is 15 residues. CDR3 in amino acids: CASSPPGQGRTEAFF. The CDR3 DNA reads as TGTGCCAGCTCACCACCGGGGCAGGGCCGAACTGAAGCTTTCTTT.

CDR3 coding DNA: TGTGCCAGCAGCCATGACAGGTTCTCTAACTATGGCTACACCTTC. It is translated as CASSHDRFSNYGYTF. This rearrangement joins TRBV11-2 to TRBJ1-2; TRBD1 is a possible D gene (6 bases). The ends were cut back, 5 bases at V and 0 bases at J, with 13 bases in the middle. CDR1 and CDR2 from the germline V gene are SGHAT and FQNNGV. This CDR3 spans 15 amino acids.

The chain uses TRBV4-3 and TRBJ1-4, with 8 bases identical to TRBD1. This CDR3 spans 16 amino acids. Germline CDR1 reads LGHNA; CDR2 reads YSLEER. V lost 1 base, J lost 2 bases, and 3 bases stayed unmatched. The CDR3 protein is CASSQGRDRTNEKLFF. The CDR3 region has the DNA TGCGCCAGCAGCCAAGGGAGGGACAGGACTAATGAAAAACTGTTTTTT.

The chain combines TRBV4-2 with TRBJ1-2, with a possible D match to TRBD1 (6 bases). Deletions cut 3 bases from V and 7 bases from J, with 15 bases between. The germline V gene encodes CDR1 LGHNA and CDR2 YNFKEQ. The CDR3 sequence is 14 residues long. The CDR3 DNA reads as TGTGCCAGCAGCCAGCACAGGGAATCGGCTGGCTACACCTTC. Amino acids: CASSQHRESAGYTF.

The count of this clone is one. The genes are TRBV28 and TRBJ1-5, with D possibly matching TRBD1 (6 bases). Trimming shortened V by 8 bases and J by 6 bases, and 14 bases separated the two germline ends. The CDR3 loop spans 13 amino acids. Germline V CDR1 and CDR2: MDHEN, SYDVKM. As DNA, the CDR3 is TGTGCCAGCCGATTGGGGGCGGGTCAGCCCCAGCATTTT. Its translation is CASRLGAGQPQHF.

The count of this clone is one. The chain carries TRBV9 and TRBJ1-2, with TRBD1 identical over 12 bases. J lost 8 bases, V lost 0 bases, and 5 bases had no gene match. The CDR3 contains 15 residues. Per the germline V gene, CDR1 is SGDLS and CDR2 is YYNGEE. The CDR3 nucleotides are TGTGCCAGCAGCGTAGCTGGGGACAGGGGGCGAGGCTACACCTTC. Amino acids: CASSVAGDRGRGYTF.

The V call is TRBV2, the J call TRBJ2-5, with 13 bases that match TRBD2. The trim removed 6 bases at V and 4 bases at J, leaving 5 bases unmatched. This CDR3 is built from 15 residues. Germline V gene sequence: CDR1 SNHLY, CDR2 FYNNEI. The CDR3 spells CASSLTSGRLETQYF. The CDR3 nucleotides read TGTGCCAGCAGCCTGACTAGCGGGAGGCTAGAGACCCAGTACTTC.